The source of this T cell receptor beta chain is a study of immune evolution from preneoplasia to lung adenocarcinoma (dated by TCRdb to the early 2020s). Context from the whole study: The study used immune gene expression, TCR sequencing and multiplex immunofluorescence to profile the immune contexture of lung adenocarcinoma precursors and invasive adenocarcinoma. Resected precursor lesions (AAH, AIS, MIA) and invasive adenocarcinomas were each compared against paired morphologically normal lung tissue. The sample size was set by how many specimens were available, not by a prior power calculation. The immune data were integrated with whole exome sequencing and methylation data from the same cohort of nodules. The overall cohort comprised 53 patients with pulmonary nodules who underwent surgical resection. A total of around 52 patients contributed TCR sequencing data. According to the study, 100 to 120 samples went through TCR sequencing. POLYSOLVER was used to infer class I HLA alleles from exome data, and LOHHLA was used to detect allele-specific HLA loss.

The junction carries 17 bases between V and J, which are trimmed by 3 bases and 3 bases respectively. CDR1 is given as SNHLY and CDR2 as FYNNEI, both from the germline V gene. The CDR3 numbers 16 residues from cysteine through phenylalanine. Solely the CDR3 DNA is kept, with 48 bases framed from the first base. This clone was counted a single time. The specificity of this receptor is unknown. The sample holds no much larger clone one base away, and base qualities are not on file. Overall results and qualifications from the work: The findings were based on association rather than direct causation, and larger cohorts with long-term follow-up and longitudinal biopsies were deemed needed. Normal lung had the highest top T cell clone frequencies, which appeared to decline progressively from AAH through AIS, MIA and invasive adenocarcinoma. All patients were from Japan and China, so applicability to Western populations was uncertain. The highest clonality was observed in normal lung, whereas higher T cell density and diversity but lower clonality appeared to be present in later-stage lesions.

TCR beta CDR3 regions were sequenced from DNA using the immunoSEQ hsTCRbeta Kit. In the original analysis: The ImmunoSEQ Analyzer was used to analyse the TCR sequencing data. T cell clonality was defined as 1 minus Pielou's evenness, calculated on productive rearrangements. To measure T cell diversity, the inverse Simpson index was applied to productive templates. T cell density was defined as TCR beta template counts normalized to usable DNA, with usable DNA estimated by amplification and sequencing of housekeeping genes. Two-sided Kruskal-Wallis tests were used to compare TCR metrics between histologic stages. Here the immuneACCESS table is served through TCRdb, limited to in-frame sequences with V and J called. Missing clones are a known gap in these copies; in checked studies unresolved V genes cover under half, and the rest lacks a known reason. D and trimming come from the DNA, and the V and J calls and clone size come from that table. In all, the sample holds around 3,000 clones, and around 83% of those were seen once. The ten most abundant clones make up approximately 14% of the sample.

The patients had resection in Japan or China between about 2013 and 2018. Two lung cancer pathologists independently confirmed the histologic diagnosis of each case on H&E slides. The AllPrep DNA/RNA FFPE Kit was used to isolate DNA from FFPE tissue. The chain is encoded by TRBV2 joined to TRBJ2-5; the D region possibly corresponds to TRBD2 (6 bases align). This TCR derives from a person in their 40s with lung adenocarcinoma. The sequencing input was FFPE adjacent normal lung tissue. The nucleotides are TGTGCCAGCAGTGACCCCAACATAGCGGAAGAAGAGACCCAGTACTTC. It codes for CASSDPNIAEEETQYF. When the CDR3 is completed using the reference TRBV2 and TRBJ2-5 genes on either side, the full variable domain is EPEVTQTPSHQVTQMGQEVILRCVPISNHLYFYWYRQILGQKVEFLVSFYNNEISEKSEIFDDQFSVERPDGSNFTLKIRSTKLEDSAMYFCASSDPNIAEEETQYFGPGTRLLVL.